Reported below is one T cell receptor (beta chain). TCRdb's copy holds only in-frame clones and misses some; the assay was immunoSEQ multiplex PCR. The sample lists approximately 3,000 clones, roughly four fifths occurring once. This sample was taken from a study of immune cell composition in non-small cell lung cancer. The CDR3 extends over 15 amino acids. CDR1 and CDR2 from the germline V gene are LGHNA and YSLEER. The V gene end was trimmed by 6 bases and the J gene end by 7 bases; junction bases not matched to a gene: 9. The sample was also reused in another study, on CD4 T cells in lung cancer. Per that study: Before blood donation, patients had received platinum chemotherapy among other treatments.

V usage is TRBV4-3 and J usage is TRBJ1-4, with TRBD1 matching 9 bases. The sample taken for sequencing was lung tumor tissue. The sequence came from a human donor with non-small cell lung cancer. The chain's CDR3 is CASSGTGTGFEKLFF. The CDR3 bases are TGCGCCAGCAGTGGAACCGGGACAGGGTTTGAAAAACTGTTTTTT.